The rows below give T cell receptor beta chains drawn from one sample of a study of cytotoxic CD8 clonotypes in ibrutinib-treated CLL. The protocol was immunoSEQ multiplex PCR, while the TCRdb copy is restricted to in-frame clones and leaves out a portion. This sample has tens of thousands of clones, with 69% found just once. The material sequenced was PBMCs, taken before ibrutinib treatment. The receptor source for this set is a human donor with chronic lymphocytic leukemia. Both conserved end residues are part of each CDR3. The D gene is left open where the match is weak. Clone sizes are given selectively: once, few, many, or a class where the clone is expanded.

j_call: TRBJ1-1; d_call: TRBD1; clone_size: few; v_call: TRBV19; cdr3_nt: TGTGCCAGTAGTACCTGGACAGGGGAGGACACTGAAGCTTTCTTT; cdr3_aa: CASSTWTGEDTEAFF
j_call: TRBJ2-2; d_call: -; clone_size: once; v_call: TRBV4-2; cdr3_nt: TGTGCCAGCAGCCAAGATCAAGGGGGCGGGGGGAACACCGGGGAGCTGTTTTTT; cdr3_aa: CASSQDQGGGGNTGELFF
j_call: TRBJ2-1; d_call: TRBD2; clone_size: once; v_call: TRBV11-3; cdr3_nt: TGTGCCAGCAGCCCCCACCTAGCGGGATACAATGAGCAGTTCTTC; cdr3_aa: CASSPHLAGYNEQFF
j_call: TRBJ2-3; d_call: -; clone_size: -; v_call: TRBV7-8; cdr3_nt: TGTGCCAGCAGCCGTAACACAGATACGCAGTATTTT; cdr3_aa: CASSRNTDTQYF
j_call: TRBJ2-5; d_call: -; clone_size: -; v_call: TRBV7-2; cdr3_nt: TGTGCCAGCAGCTTAGGGGGGGTCCAAGAGACCCAGTACTTC; cdr3_aa: CASSLGGVQETQYF
j_call: TRBJ2-7; d_call: -; clone_size: -; v_call: TRBV28; cdr3_nt: TGTGCCAGCAGTCGACAGCTCTCCTACGAGCAGTACTTC; cdr3_aa: CASSRQLSYEQYF
j_call: TRBJ1-2; d_call: TRBD1; clone_size: few; v_call: TRBV18; cdr3_nt: TGTGCCAGCTCACCACGGAACACAGGGGACGGGAGAGGCTACACCTTC; cdr3_aa: CASSPRNTGDGRGYTF
j_call: TRBJ1-1; d_call: -; clone_size: -; v_call: TRBV6-5; cdr3_nt: TGTGCCAGCGGGTTAACTTCCGAAGCTTTCTTT; cdr3_aa: CASGLTSEAFF
j_call: TRBJ1-2; d_call: TRBD1; clone_size: -; v_call: TRBV5-1; cdr3_nt: TGCGCTACCAGCTATTCCAGGACAGGGGGCAGGAGAGGCTACACCTTC; cdr3_aa: CATSYSRTGGRRGYTF
j_call: TRBJ2-7; d_call: TRBD1; clone_size: -; v_call: TRBV9; cdr3_nt: TGTGCCAGCAGCGTAGCCGACAGGGCCCTCTACGGGGAGCAGTACTTC; cdr3_aa: CASSVADRALYGEQYF
j_call: TRBJ2-5; d_call: -; clone_size: -; v_call: TRBV27; cdr3_nt: TGTGCCAGCAGTATCCGACCCACACAGGGTACCCAGTACTTC; cdr3_aa: CASSIRPTQGTQYF
j_call: TRBJ2-3; d_call: TRBD2; clone_size: -; v_call: TRBV6-1; cdr3_nt: TGTGCCAGCAGCGAAATAGCGGGAGGGCGACCAGATACGCAGTATTTT; cdr3_aa: CASSEIAGGRPDTQYF
j_call: TRBJ1-5; d_call: -; clone_size: few; v_call: TRBV28; cdr3_nt: TGTGCCAGCAGTTTAGGGGGCCGCAATCAGCCCCAGCATTTT; cdr3_aa: CASSLGGRNQPQHF
j_call: TRBJ1-3; d_call: TRBD1; clone_size: -; v_call: TRBV6-1; cdr3_nt: TGTGCCAGCAGTGAAGCAGACAGGGGGACAAACACCATATATTTT; cdr3_aa: CASSEADRGTNTIYF
j_call: TRBJ1-5; d_call: -; clone_size: -; v_call: TRBV6-5; cdr3_nt: TGTGCCAGCAGTCAACAGGGAAGAGGGGGTCAGCCCCAGCATTTT; cdr3_aa: CASSQQGRGGQPQHF
j_call: TRBJ2-3; d_call: -; clone_size: -; v_call: TRBV5-1; cdr3_nt: TGCGCCAGCCGGAGAAACACGGATACGCAGTATTTT; cdr3_aa: CASRRNTDTQYF
j_call: TRBJ1-5; d_call: TRBD1; clone_size: few; v_call: TRBV30; cdr3_nt: TGTGCCTGTTCATTCCAAAGGACAGGGTTTGGGAGCAATCAGCCCCAGCATTTT; cdr3_aa: CACSFQRTGFGSNQPQHF
j_call: TRBJ1-1; d_call: -; clone_size: -; v_call: TRBV6-5; cdr3_nt: TGTGCCAGCAGTTACTCGACAGCGAACACTGAAGCTTTCTTT; cdr3_aa: CASSYSTANTEAFF
j_call: TRBJ1-2; d_call: TRBD1; clone_size: -; v_call: TRBV6-5; cdr3_nt: TGTGCCAGCAGTCCCCCAGGGGGGTTTGGCTACACCTTC; cdr3_aa: CASSPPGGFGYTF
j_call: TRBJ2-7; d_call: TRBD2; clone_size: -; v_call: TRBV10-3; cdr3_nt: TGTGCCATCAGTGAGGGTCCCGGGACTAGCGGTTACGAGCAGTACTTC; cdr3_aa: CAISEGPGTSGYEQYF
j_call: TRBJ1-1; d_call: -; clone_size: -; v_call: TRBV19; cdr3_nt: TGTGCCAGTAGTCCACAACCGAGGGGGAACACTGAAGCTTTCTTT; cdr3_aa: CASSPQPRGNTEAFF
j_call: TRBJ1-6; d_call: -; clone_size: -; v_call: TRBV6-1; cdr3_nt: TGTGCCAGCAGAGGGGCCAGCTCCTATAATTCACCCCTCCACTTT; cdr3_aa: CASRGASSYNSPLHF
j_call: TRBJ1-5; d_call: TRBD1; clone_size: few; v_call: TRBV28; cdr3_nt: TGTGCCAGCAGAAACAGGGGGTTGGGCAATCAGCCCCAGCATTTT; cdr3_aa: CASRNRGLGNQPQHF
j_call: TRBJ2-6; d_call: -; clone_size: -; v_call: TRBV4-2; cdr3_nt: TGTGCCAGCAGCCAAGCTGACGTCCTGACTTTC; cdr3_aa: CASSQADVLTF
j_call: TRBJ1-1; d_call: -; clone_size: -; v_call: TRBV6-1; cdr3_nt: TGTGCCAGCAGTGACAGGGAGGCTGAAGCTTTCTTT; cdr3_aa: CASSDREAEAFF
j_call: TRBJ1-3; d_call: -; clone_size: few; v_call: TRBV25-1; cdr3_nt: TGTGCCAGCAGTGACCTCTCTGGAAACACCATATATTTT; cdr3_aa: CASSDLSGNTIYF
j_call: TRBJ1-5; d_call: -; clone_size: few; v_call: TRBV12-5; cdr3_nt: TGTGCTAGTGGTCCCCATCAGCCCCAGCATTTT; cdr3_aa: CASGPHQPQHF
j_call: TRBJ2-6; d_call: -; clone_size: -; v_call: TRBV4-2; cdr3_nt: TGTGCCAGCAGCCAAGAGTTGGAGGGATCTGGGGCCAACGTCCTGACTTTC; cdr3_aa: CASSQELEGSGANVLTF
j_call: TRBJ2-7; d_call: TRBD1; clone_size: -; v_call: TRBV6-5; cdr3_nt: TGTGCCACTGGACAGGGGTCCTACGAGCAGTACTTC; cdr3_aa: CATGQGSYEQYF
j_call: TRBJ2-7; d_call: TRBD2; clone_size: -; v_call: TRBV10-3; cdr3_nt: TGTGCCATCAGTGAGTCTCGTTTCCCCGGGCTAGCGGGACATTACGAGCAGTACTTC; cdr3_aa: CAISESRFPGLAGHYEQYF
j_call: TRBJ2-7; d_call: -; clone_size: -; v_call: TRBV7-8; cdr3_nt: TGTGCCAGCAGCTTAGGCCAGGGGGGAAACGAGCAGTACTTC; cdr3_aa: CASSLGQGGNEQYF
j_call: TRBJ2-7; d_call: TRBD2; clone_size: -; v_call: TRBV9; cdr3_nt: TGTGCCAGCAGCCCTAGCGGGAGGGCTTACGAGCAGTACTTC; cdr3_aa: CASSPSGRAYEQYF
j_call: TRBJ1-1; d_call: -; clone_size: -; v_call: TRBV18; cdr3_nt: TGTGCCAGCTCACTTGTAGGGCGGGAGATTGAAGCTTTCTTT; cdr3_aa: CASSLVGREIEAFF
j_call: TRBJ1-1; d_call: -; clone_size: -; v_call: TRBV5-1; cdr3_nt: TGCGCCAGCAGCTTGGTCGGCCAGATGAACACTGAAGCTTTCTTT; cdr3_aa: CASSLVGQMNTEAFF
j_call: TRBJ2-3; d_call: TRBD2; clone_size: -; v_call: TRBV5-1; cdr3_nt: TGCGCCAGCAGCCCAGCGGGGGCCTCAGATACGCAGTATTTT; cdr3_aa: CASSPAGASDTQYF
j_call: TRBJ2-1; d_call: TRBD2; clone_size: -; v_call: TRBV9; cdr3_nt: TGTGCCAGCAGCGTAGGGGCGGGCGGGAGCTTCTCCTACAATGAGCAGTTCTTC; cdr3_aa: CASSVGAGGSFSYNEQFF
j_call: TRBJ1-4; d_call: TRBD1; clone_size: few; v_call: TRBV5-4; cdr3_nt: TGTGCCAGCAGCTCGAGGACAGGTTTATACGAAAAACTGTTTTTT; cdr3_aa: CASSSRTGLYEKLFF
j_call: TRBJ2-5; d_call: -; clone_size: -; v_call: TRBV7-2; cdr3_nt: TGTGCCAGCAGCTTAGACTTACCAGAGACCCAGTACTTC; cdr3_aa: CASSLDLPETQYF
j_call: TRBJ2-5; d_call: TRBD2; clone_size: -; v_call: TRBV11-1; cdr3_nt: TGTGCCAGCAGCTTTCAACTAGCGGGGAGCCAAGAGACCCAGTACTTC; cdr3_aa: CASSFQLAGSQETQYF
j_call: TRBJ1-3; d_call: -; clone_size: -; v_call: TRBV30; cdr3_nt: TGTGCCTGGGATTTGCTGAGCTCTGGAAACACCATATATTTT; cdr3_aa: CAWDLLSSGNTIYF
j_call: TRBJ2-1; d_call: -; clone_size: -; v_call: TRBV2; cdr3_nt: TGTGCCTGGACCGGGACGGGATACAATGAGCAGTTCTTC; cdr3_aa: CAWTGTGYNEQFF
j_call: TRBJ2-7; d_call: TRBD2; clone_size: -; v_call: TRBV28; cdr3_nt: TGTGCCAGCAGTAGTAGCGGGAGCTACGAGCAGTACTTC; cdr3_aa: CASSSSGSYEQYF
j_call: TRBJ2-1; d_call: -; clone_size: once; v_call: TRBV5-6; cdr3_nt: TGTGCCAGCAGCTTGGTTTCCCTAACTGTGACCTACAATGAGCAGTTCTTC; cdr3_aa: CASSLVSLTVTYNEQFF
j_call: TRBJ1-2; d_call: TRBD1; clone_size: -; v_call: TRBV28; cdr3_nt: TGTGCCAGCAGTCCTTCTACGACAGGGCACCCTGGCTACACCTTC; cdr3_aa: CASSPSTTGHPGYTF
j_call: TRBJ2-5; d_call: TRBD1; clone_size: -; v_call: TRBV18; cdr3_nt: TGTGCCAGCTCACCAGGGACAGCAGAGACCCAGTACTTC; cdr3_aa: CASSPGTAETQYF
j_call: TRBJ2-1; d_call: -; clone_size: -; v_call: TRBV18; cdr3_nt: TGTGCCAGCTCACCTCGGGGGAGCTCCTACAATGAGCAGTTCTTC; cdr3_aa: CASSPRGSSYNEQFF
j_call: TRBJ2-7; d_call: -; clone_size: -; v_call: TRBV19; cdr3_nt: TGTGCCAGTAGTATAGATCGGACCGGGTCCTACGAGCAGTACTTC; cdr3_aa: CASSIDRTGSYEQYF
j_call: TRBJ1-1; d_call: -; clone_size: few; v_call: TRBV27; cdr3_nt: TGTGCCAGCAGTCGGGGGGCTCTGGCTGAAGCTTTCTTT; cdr3_aa: CASSRGALAEAFF